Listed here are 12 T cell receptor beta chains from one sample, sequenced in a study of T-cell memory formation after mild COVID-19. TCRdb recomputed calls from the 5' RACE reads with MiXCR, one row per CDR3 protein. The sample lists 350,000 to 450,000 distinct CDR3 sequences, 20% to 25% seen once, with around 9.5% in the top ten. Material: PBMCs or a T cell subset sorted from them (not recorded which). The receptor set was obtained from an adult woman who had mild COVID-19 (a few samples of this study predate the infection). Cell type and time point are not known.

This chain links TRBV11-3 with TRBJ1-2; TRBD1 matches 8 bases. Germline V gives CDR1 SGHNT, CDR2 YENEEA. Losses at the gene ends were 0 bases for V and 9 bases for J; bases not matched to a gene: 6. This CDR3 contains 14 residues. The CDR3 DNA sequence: TGTGCCAGCAGCTTAGACGGACAGGGTTCGAGCTACACCTTC. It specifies CASSLDGQGSSYTF.

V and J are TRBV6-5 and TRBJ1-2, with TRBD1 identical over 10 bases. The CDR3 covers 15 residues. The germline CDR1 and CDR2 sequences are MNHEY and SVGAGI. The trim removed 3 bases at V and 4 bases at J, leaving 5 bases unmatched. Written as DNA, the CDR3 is TGTGCCAGCAGTTATGACAGGGGGCGACCCTATGGCTACACCTTC. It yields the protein CASSYDRGRPYGYTF.

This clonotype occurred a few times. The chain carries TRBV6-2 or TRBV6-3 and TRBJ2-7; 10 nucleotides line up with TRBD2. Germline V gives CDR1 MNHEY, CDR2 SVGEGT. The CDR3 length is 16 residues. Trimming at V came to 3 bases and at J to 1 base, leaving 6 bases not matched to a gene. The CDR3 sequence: CASSYPQREGSYEQYF. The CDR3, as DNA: TGTGCCAGCAGTTATCCGCAGCGGGAGGGATCCTACGAGCAGTACTTC.

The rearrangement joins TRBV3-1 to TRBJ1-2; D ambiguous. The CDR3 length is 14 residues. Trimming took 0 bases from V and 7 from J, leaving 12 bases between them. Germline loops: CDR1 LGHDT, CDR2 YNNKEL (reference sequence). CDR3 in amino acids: CASSQEFSARGYTF. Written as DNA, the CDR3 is TGTGCCAGCAGCCAAGAGTTTTCCGCTCGTGGCTACACCTTC.

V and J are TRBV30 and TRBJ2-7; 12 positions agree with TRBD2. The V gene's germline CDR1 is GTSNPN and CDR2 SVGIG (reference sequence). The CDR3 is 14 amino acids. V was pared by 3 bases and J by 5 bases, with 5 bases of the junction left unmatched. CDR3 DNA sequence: TGTGCCTGGAGAGGGACTAGCGGGCCCCACGAGCAGTACTTC. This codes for CAWRGTSGPHEQYF.

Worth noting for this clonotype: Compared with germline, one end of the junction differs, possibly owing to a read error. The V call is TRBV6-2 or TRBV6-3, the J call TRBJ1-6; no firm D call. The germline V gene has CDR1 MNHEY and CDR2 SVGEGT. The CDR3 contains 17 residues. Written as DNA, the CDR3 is TGTGCCAGCAGCGGTGGAGTCCTTAGCTCCTATAATTCACCCCTTCACTTT. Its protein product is CASSGGVLSSYNSPLHF.

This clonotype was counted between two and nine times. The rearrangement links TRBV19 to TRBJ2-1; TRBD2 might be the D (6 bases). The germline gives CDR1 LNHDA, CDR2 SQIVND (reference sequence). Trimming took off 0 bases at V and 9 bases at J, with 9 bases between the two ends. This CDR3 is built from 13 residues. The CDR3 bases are TGTGCCAGTAGTATAGATCGGGGGAGTGAGCAGTTCTTC. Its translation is CASSIDRGSEQFF. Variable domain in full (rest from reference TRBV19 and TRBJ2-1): DGGITQSPKYLFRKEGQNVTLSCEQNLNHDAMYWYRQDPGQGLRLIYYSQIVNDFQKGDIAEGYSVSREKKESFPLTVTSAQKNPTAFYLCASSIDRGSEQFFGPGTRLTVL.

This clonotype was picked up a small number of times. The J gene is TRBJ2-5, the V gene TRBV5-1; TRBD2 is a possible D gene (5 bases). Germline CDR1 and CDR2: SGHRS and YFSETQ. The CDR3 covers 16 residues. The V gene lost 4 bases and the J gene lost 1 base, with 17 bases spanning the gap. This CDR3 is CASSPRASRLQETQYF. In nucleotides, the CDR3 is TGCGCCAGCAGCCCCCGGGCTAGCAGACTCCAAGAGACCCAGTACTTC.

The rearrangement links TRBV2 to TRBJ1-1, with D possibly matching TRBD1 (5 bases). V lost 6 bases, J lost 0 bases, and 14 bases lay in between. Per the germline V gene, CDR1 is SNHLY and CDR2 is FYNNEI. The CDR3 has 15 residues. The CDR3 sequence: CASRARGRMNTEAFF. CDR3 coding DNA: TGTGCCAGCAGAGCAAGGGGACGGATGAACACTGAAGCTTTCTTT.

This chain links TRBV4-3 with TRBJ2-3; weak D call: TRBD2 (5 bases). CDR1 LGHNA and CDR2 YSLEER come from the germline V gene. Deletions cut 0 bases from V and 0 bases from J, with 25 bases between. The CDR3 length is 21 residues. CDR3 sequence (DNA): TGCGCCAGCAGCCAAGAAACGGGGTTAGGTCCTTGGCGGAGGAGCACAGATACGCAGTATTTT. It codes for CASSQETGLGPWRRSTDTQYF.

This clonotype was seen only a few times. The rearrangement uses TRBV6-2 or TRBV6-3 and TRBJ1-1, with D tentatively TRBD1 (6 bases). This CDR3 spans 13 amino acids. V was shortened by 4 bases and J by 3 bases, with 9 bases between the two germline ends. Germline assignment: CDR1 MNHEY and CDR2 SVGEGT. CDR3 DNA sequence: TGTGCCAGCAGTTTTAGGACAGACACTGAAGCTTTCTTT. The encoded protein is CASSFRTDTEAFF.

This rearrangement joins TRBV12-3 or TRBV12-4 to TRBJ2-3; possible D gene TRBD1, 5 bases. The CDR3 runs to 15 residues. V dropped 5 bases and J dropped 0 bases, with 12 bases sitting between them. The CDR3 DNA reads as TGTGCCAGCAGTCGACAGATCTCTAGCACAGATACGCAGTATTTT. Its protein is CASSRQISSTDTQYF.